Presented here are 8 T cell receptor beta chains from one specimen sequenced in a study of brain T cells in children with intractable seizures. Using immunoSEQ multiplex PCR, the repertoire was profiled, and TCRdb retains in-frame clones only, with some absent. There are tens of thousands of clones in the sample; roughly 92% occur only once, and around 6.6% lies in the top ten. The specimen was peripheral blood, collected at surgery. The receptors shown here come from a boy aged 5-17 years with focal cortical dysplasia and intractable seizures.

The CDR3 sequence: CASSQALGGGSYEQYF. Here the CDR3 DNA reads TGTGCCAGCAGCCAAGCGTTGGGGGGTGGATCCTACGAGCAGTACTTC. This chain uses TRBV3-1 (or the pseudogene TRBV3-2) with TRBJ2-7; D is perhaps TRBD2 (6 bases). The V and J ends lost 1 base and 1 base respectively, with 14 bases between them. The germline V gene encodes CDR1 LGHDT and CDR2 YNNKEL (reference sequence). This CDR3 has 16 amino acids.

This sequence joins TRBV5-4 and TRBJ1-1; D is uncertain. Trimming stripped 5 bases from V and 8 bases from J, with 25 bases between. The CDR3 runs to 16 residues. Looked up from germline, CDR1 is SGHNT and CDR2 is YYREEE (reference sequence). Here the CDR3 DNA reads TGTGCCAGCAGTCCATCTAGAAAGGGCTTTACTGGCGAAGCTTTCTTT. Residues: CASSPSRKGFTGEAFF.

The gene calls are TRBV5-4 and TRBJ2-5; D gene ambiguous. The germline V gene has CDR1 SGHNT and CDR2 YYREEE (reference sequence). V was clipped by 0 bases and J by 7 bases, with 13 bases between them. The length of the CDR3 is 14 residues. CDR3 nucleotides: TGTGCCAGCAGCTTGGGCGCCCCTAAGGGGACCCAGTACTTC. The encoded protein is CASSLGAPKGTQYF.

The chain links TRBV6-5 to TRBJ1-3; D is undetermined. The length of the CDR3 is 15 residues. Between the trimmed V and J ends, which lost 6 bases and 6 bases, there was a span of 18 bases. Germline loops: CDR1 MNHEY, CDR2 SVGAGI. The CDR3 here is CASRADRTLVNTIYF. CDR3 nucleotide sequence: TGTGCCAGCAGGGCGGACCGAACTCTTGTAAACACCATATATTTT.

The V call is TRBV12-3 or TRBV12-4, the J call TRBJ2-2; no reliable D call. The V and J ends lost 6 bases and 8 bases respectively, with 13 bases between them. The CDR3 extends over 13 amino acids. CDR3 in amino acids: CASSPLPAGELFF. Here the CDR3 DNA reads TGTGCCAGCAGCCCCCTGCCAGCTGGGGAGCTGTTTTTT.

The J gene is TRBJ2-6, the V gene TRBV15, with a tentative D call TRBD1 (5 bases). The V end lost 0 bases, the J end lost 2 bases, and 5 bases lay between the germline ends. The germline CDR1 and CDR2 sequences are LNHNV and YYDKDF (reference sequence). The CDR3 is made up of 15 amino acids. The CDR3 DNA is TGTGCCACCAGCAGAGACAGGGCTGGGGCCAACGTCCTGACTTTC. Protein product: CATSRDRAGANVLTF.

V usage is TRBV14 and J usage is TRBJ2-3, with a possible D match to TRBD2 (6 bases). V lost 3 bases to trimming and J lost 3 bases, with 19 bases between them. There are 17 residues in the CDR3. In germline, CDR1 is SGHDN, CDR2 FVKESK. CDR3 in DNA: TGTGCCAGCAGCCAGGAAGTCCTCGGGACTCTTACAGATACGCAGTATTTT. Its protein product is CASSQEVLGTLTDTQYF.

The CDR3: CASSFTGIYSNQPQHF. The DNA of the CDR3 is TGTGCCAGCAGTTTTACAGGGATCTATAGCAATCAGCCCCAGCATTTT. The chain joins TRBV28 to TRBJ1-5; tentative D call: TRBD1 (6 bases). Trimming stripped 3 bases from V and 0 bases from J, with 12 bases between. The length of the CDR3 is 16 residues. Looked up from germline, CDR1 is MDHEN and CDR2 is SYDVKM.